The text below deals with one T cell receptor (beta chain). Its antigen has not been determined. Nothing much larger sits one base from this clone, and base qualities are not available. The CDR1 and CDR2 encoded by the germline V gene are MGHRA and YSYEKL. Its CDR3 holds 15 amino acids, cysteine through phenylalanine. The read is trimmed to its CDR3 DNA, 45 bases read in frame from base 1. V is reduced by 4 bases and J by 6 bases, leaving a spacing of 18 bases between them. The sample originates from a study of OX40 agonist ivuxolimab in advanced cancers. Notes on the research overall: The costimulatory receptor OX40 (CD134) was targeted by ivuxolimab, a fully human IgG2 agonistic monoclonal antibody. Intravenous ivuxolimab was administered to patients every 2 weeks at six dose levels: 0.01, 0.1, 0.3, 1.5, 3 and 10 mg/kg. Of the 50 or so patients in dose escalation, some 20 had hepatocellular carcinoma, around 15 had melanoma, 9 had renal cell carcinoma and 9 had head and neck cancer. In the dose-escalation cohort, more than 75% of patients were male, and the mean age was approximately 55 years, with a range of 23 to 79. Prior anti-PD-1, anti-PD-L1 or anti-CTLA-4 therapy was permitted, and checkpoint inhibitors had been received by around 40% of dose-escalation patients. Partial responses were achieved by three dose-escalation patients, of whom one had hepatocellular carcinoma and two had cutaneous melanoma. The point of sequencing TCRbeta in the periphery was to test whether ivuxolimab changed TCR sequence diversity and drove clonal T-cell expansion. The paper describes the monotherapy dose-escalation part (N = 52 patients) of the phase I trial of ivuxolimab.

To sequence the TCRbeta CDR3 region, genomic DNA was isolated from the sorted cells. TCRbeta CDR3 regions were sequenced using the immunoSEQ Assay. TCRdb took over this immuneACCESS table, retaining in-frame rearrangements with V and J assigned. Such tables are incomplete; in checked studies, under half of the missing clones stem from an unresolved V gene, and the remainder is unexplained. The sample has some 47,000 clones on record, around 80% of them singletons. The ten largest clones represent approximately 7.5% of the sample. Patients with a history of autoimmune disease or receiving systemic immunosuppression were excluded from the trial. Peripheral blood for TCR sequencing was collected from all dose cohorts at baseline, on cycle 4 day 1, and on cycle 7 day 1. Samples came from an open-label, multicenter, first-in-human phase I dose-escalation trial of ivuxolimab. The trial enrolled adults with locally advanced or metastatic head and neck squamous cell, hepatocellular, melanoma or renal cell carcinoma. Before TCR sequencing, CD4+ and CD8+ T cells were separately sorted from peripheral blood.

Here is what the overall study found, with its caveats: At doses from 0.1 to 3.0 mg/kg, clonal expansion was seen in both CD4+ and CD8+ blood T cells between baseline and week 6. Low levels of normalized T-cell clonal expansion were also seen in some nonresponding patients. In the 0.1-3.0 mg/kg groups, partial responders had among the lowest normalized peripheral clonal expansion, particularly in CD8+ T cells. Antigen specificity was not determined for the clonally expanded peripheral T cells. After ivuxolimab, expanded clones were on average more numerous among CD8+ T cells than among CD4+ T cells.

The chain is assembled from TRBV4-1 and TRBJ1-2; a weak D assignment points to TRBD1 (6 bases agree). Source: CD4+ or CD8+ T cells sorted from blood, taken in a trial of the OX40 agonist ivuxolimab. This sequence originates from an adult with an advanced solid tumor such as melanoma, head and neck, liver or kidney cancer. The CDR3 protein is CASSPAPDRLDGYTF. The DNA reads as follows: TGCGCCAGCAGCCCGGCTCCGGACAGACTGGATGGCTACACCTTC.